A single T cell receptor (beta chain) is shown here with its context. This clonotype was observed many times. No cognate antigen has been identified for it. A read error may produce the germline difference seen at one junction end. The data derive from a study of T cells in Graves' hyperthyroidism and ophthalmopathy (dated by TCRdb to between 2018 and 2021). Background for the entire study: Peripheral blood was collected at initial diagnosis, before any treatment. To identify TCR V-J signatures that set the groups apart, the researchers used a discovery cohort of roughly 100 patients, made up of under 50 with Graves' ophthalmopathy and some 56 with stable Graves' hyperthyroidism. Whether ophthalmopathy could be predicted prospectively was tested in an independent validation cohort made up of 18 hyperthyroidism patients plus 17 patients who later progressed to ophthalmopathy. For training and testing, the approximately 92 patients in the discovery cohort were randomly divided in a 7:3 ratio. In roughly six Graves' hyperthyroidism patients, the study also compared T-cell repertoires from thyroid tissue with T-cell repertoires from blood. After sampling, hyperthyroidism patients received methimazole starting at 30 mg daily, and ophthalmopathy patients received high-dose intravenous methylprednisolone. TCR Vbeta CDR3 sequencing of approximately 140 peripheral blood samples (over 40 ophthalmopathy, 75 to 85 hyperthyroidism and approximately 17 progressor patients) is reported in the paper.

From a lookup of the germline V gene (reference sequence), CDR1 and CDR2 are SEHNR and FQNEAQ. Spanning cysteine to phenylalanine, the CDR3 consists of 12 amino acids. Only the CDR3 DNA is retained, 36 bases long and in frame from the first base. Moderately to severely active disease, a Clinical Activity Score of at least 3, a NOSPECS grade of at least 4, and a duration under 3 months were present in ophthalmopathy patients. Patients with uncontrolled infections, other autoimmune diseases, pregnancy or lactation were excluded. Clinical symptoms, serum thyroxine and TRAb, thyroid ultrasound, and orbital computed tomography formed the basis for the diagnoses. Ficoll-Paque density gradient centrifugation was used to isolate PBMCs from 9.5 to 10 ml of fresh peripheral blood. Trizol reagent was used to extract total RNA, and RNA quality was then checked on an Agilent 2100 Bioanalyzer. What the study reported, not specific to this receptor: In validation, progression to ophthalmopathy was predicted by the model with more than 65% sensitivity and about 72% specificity, a median of around 5.9 months before onset. No statistical method was used to fix the sample size in advance, and group allocation was not hidden from the investigators. A model built on a 13 V-J signature distinguished ophthalmopathy from stable hyperthyroidism, reaching 87.88% sensitivity and approximately 83% specificity in cross-validation and 80%/75% in testing. Most expanded thyroid clonotypes (frequency above 0.001) were also found in blood, which suggests that blood repertoires may mirror thyroid immune responses.

TCR beta CDR3 regions were amplified from RNA transcripts. A first-round RT-PCR of the TCR CDR3 used the HTBI primer set with the Qiagen OneStep RT-PCR kit. Libraries were constructed in a second round of multiplex PCR, after which size selection and purification were performed. Libraries were sequenced paired-end with 100 bp reads on an Illumina HiSeq2000. The authors' pipeline ran thus. SOAPnuke was used to process the raw data, removing reads that contained adapters or uncalled bases, had a mean Phred below 15, or lacked an exact match to the constant primer or identifier. COPE v1.2.5 was used to merge the high-quality paired reads, and each unique nucleotide sequence was defined as a clonotype. Clonotypes were aligned to IMGT TRBV, TRBD and TRBJ reference segments using MiTCR v1.1. Only V-J combinations with frequency above 0.0001, covering 99.2% of repertoires, were analysed. The TCS score was defined as the ratio of F50 (clonal expansion) to E x V (chaos), calculated using BLOSUM62-based TCRdist between CDR3 peptides within each V-J. Welch's t-statistics and random forest reduced fewer than 550 V-J features to 10 to 15, which were used in a naive Bayes classifier (R e1071). Through fastp at Q25 and MiXCR, TCRdb rebuilt clones from the public reads, retaining in-frame beta chains. One record per CDR3 amino acid sequence lists the most common genes and DNA. It is TCRdb's table, rather than the study itself, that gives the V and J calls and clone size. The sample has approximately 600,000 distinct CDR3 sequences on record, around 20% of them singletons. Of the sample, 34% falls within the top ten clones.

The receptor chain draws on TRBV7-9 and TRBJ2-1; no D gene call is confident. The specimen sequenced was blood. The receptor's source is a man younger than 45 with Graves' ophthalmopathy. The encoded CDR3 is CASSLARNEQFF. Here is the DNA: TGCGCCAGCAGCTTGGCAAGGAATGAGCAGTTCTTC. The entire variable domain, with the stretches around the CDR3 drawn from the reference TRBV7-9 and TRBJ2-1 proteins, is DTGVSQNPRHKITKRGQNVTFRCDPISEHNRLYWYRQTLGQGPEFLTYFQNEAQLEKSRLLSDRFSAERPKGSFSTLEIQRTEQGDSAMYLCASSLARNEQFFGPGTRLTVL.